The clone carrying this TCR beta chain was recorded a few times. The antigen is not known. The data are from a study of identical twins. Whole-study results and caveats: Memory repertoires showed no such pattern, whereas abundant cord blood beta clonotypes carried fewer insertions. The degree of excess twin sharing was weaker in beta out-of-frame sequences.

A universal primer site was added by template switching, and unique molecular identifiers were carried by the cDNA. TCRdb fed the 5' RACE reads into MiXCR, producing one record per CDR3 protein. The sample contains 250,000 or so distinct CDR3 sequences, 7% of which appear only once. This CDR3 contains 18 residues. The same data also went into a second study, on yellow fever vaccine responses in identical twins.

The material sequenced was memory (CD45RO+) T cells sorted from blood. This TCR was sampled from a woman aged 18-30 years in good health. The rearrangement uses TRBV21-1 and TRBJ2-2; the DNA was not compared with TRBD2, the D call given in the table. TRBV21-1 is marked as a pseudogene. In DNA, the CDR3 is TGTGCCAGCAGCAAAGTTATGCTAGCGGGAGAGAACACCGGGGAGCTGTTTTTT. Its protein product is CASSKVMLAGENTGELFF.